The 9 T cell receptor beta chains listed next were all sequenced from one sample in a study of shared clonotypes between healthy human individuals. Assay: immunoSEQ multiplex PCR; the TCRdb copy retains only in-frame clones and omits some. The table lists over 850,000 clones, approximately 78% of them singletons. The specimen sequenced was memory CD4+ T cells from PBMCs. The subset was: CD45RA-negative fraction. The receptor source for this set is a man younger than 35 in good health. Some clones in this sample may be carry-over from other donors' samples.

V gene TRBV27 combines with J gene TRBJ2-2, with TRBD1 as a possible D gene (5 bases). Trimming removed 8 bases at V and 5 bases at J, with 21 bases between. The CDR3 extends over 16 amino acids. Germline CDR1 reads MNHEY; CDR2 reads SMNVEV (reference sequence). CDR3 nucleotide sequence: TGTGCCAGCGGATCCTATAGGGGAAAGAGAACCGGGGAGCTGTTTTTT. It translates to CASGSYRGKRTGELFF.

The chain links TRBV10-3 to TRBJ1-5, with D possibly being TRBD1 (6 bases). Germline V gives CDR1 ENHRY, CDR2 SYGVKD. Trimming cost V 6 bases and J 6 bases, with 18 bases left between them. The length of the CDR3 is 15 residues. In DNA form, the CDR3 reads TGTGCCATCAGCCAGGCCGGGGGCGGGACTCAGCCCCAGCATTTT. This encodes CAISQAGGGTQPQHF.

The chain carries TRBV7-8 and TRBJ1-4; D unresolved. V lost 1 base and J lost 6, with 9 bases in between. CDR1 SGHVS and CDR2 FQNEAQ come from the germline V gene. The CDR3 extends over 14 amino acids. The CDR3 spells CASSLDPGDEKLFF. The CDR3 region has the DNA TGTGCCAGCAGCTTAGATCCTGGGGATGAAAAACTGTTTTTT.

The chain joins TRBV7-2 to TRBJ1-2; perhaps TRBD1 as D (6 bases). The CDR3 is 13 residues long. CDR1 is SGHTA, CDR2 FQGNSA, per germline. V was cut by 4 bases and J by 4 bases, with 10 bases left in between. Here the CDR3 reads CASSSGAGYGYTF. CDR3 nucleotides: TGTGCCAGCAGCTCAGGGGCCGGCTATGGCTACACCTTC.

This clone was seen a few times. V is TRBV14 and J is TRBJ1-2; no definite D call. Per germline, CDR1 SGHDN and CDR2 FVKESK. The CDR3 has 14 residues. With 2 bases removed from V and 8 bases from J, the gap between germline ends came to 15 bases. This chain's CDR3 is CASSQSGRREGYTF. For the CDR3, the DNA is TGTGCCAGCAGCCAAAGCGGGAGACGGGAGGGCTACACCTTC.

The chain recombines TRBV30 with TRBJ1-6; D is perhaps TRBD1 (6 bases). The germline V gene encodes CDR1 GTSNPN and CDR2 SVGIG (reference sequence). CDR3 length: 14 residues. V was cut by 0 bases and J by 9 bases, with 12 bases left in between. CDR3 loop: CAWSVSDRTSPLHF. CDR3 in DNA: TGTGCCTGGAGTGTCTCTGACAGGACTTCACCCCTCCACTTT.

The chain has TRBV15 and TRBJ1-4; D unclear. This CDR3 has 11 amino acids. Germline-derived CDR1 and CDR2 are LNHNV and YYDKDF (reference sequence). Trimming removed 3 bases from V and 6 bases from J, with 2 bases in between. The CDR3 loop reads CATSRYEKLFF. In DNA form, the CDR3 reads TGTGCCACCAGCAGGTATGAAAAACTGTTTTTT.

The CDR3 region is CASSPPRGKLFF. The CDR3 DNA follows: TGTGCCAGCAGTCCCCCCCGGGGAAAACTGTTTTTT. The chain uses TRBV28 and TRBJ1-4, with D unclear. V was cut by 5 bases and J by 10 bases, with 11 bases left in between. The CDR3 spans 12 residues. In germline, CDR1 is MDHEN, CDR2 SYDVKM.

The DNA of the CDR3 is TGCGCCAGCAGCTTGGACATGCGTGGGTACGAGCAGTACTTC. As protein: CASSLDMRGYEQYF. The rearrangement links TRBV5-1 to TRBJ2-7, with unresolved D. CDR1 and CDR2 (germline): SGHRS, YFSETQ. The CDR3 covers 14 residues. V lost 0 bases, J lost 4 bases, and 11 bases lay in between.